The clone carrying this TCR beta chain was observed a handful of times. Its antigen is unidentified. The CDR3 is 16 amino acids. V lost 3 bases to trimming and J lost 4 bases; unmatched junction nucleotides: 7. The V gene's germline CDR1 is SGHTA and CDR2 FQGTGA. From the 5' RACE reads, TCRdb called clonotypes with MiXCR, one entry per CDR3 protein. The data show roughly 280,000 distinct CDR3 sequences, around 16% seen once. This sample is drawn from a study of T-cell memory formation after mild COVID-19. Study-wide results and caveats: Whether second-wave clones peaking at day 37 were SARS-CoV-2 specific went unconfirmed. Memory cells collected pre-infection included some clones that later responded, suggesting cross-reactive memory joined.

Sequencing was performed on PBMCs or a T cell subset sorted from them (not recorded which). This receptor was identified in a young man who had mild COVID-19 (a few samples of this study predate the infection). Cell type and time point are not known. This chain links TRBV7-3 with TRBJ2-2, with 8 nucleotides matching TRBD2. The CDR3 loop reads CASSLSSGLRTGELFF. The CDR3, as DNA: TGTGCCAGCAGCTTGTCTAGCGGGTTACGCACCGGGGAGCTGTTTTTT.